This TCR beta chain was identified in a study of T cell responses to AZD1222 COVID-19 vaccine. Sequencing used immunoSEQ multiplex PCR; TCRdb keeps in-frame clones, though not all of them. The data contain about 90,000 clones, more than 75% of them singletons. CDR1 and CDR2 from the germline V gene are SGHRS and YFSETQ. This CDR3 is built from 14 residues. V was pared by 3 bases and J by 5 bases, with 4 bases of the junction left unmatched. The sample was peripheral blood, taken on day 0 of MenACWY control vaccination. This TCR was sampled from an adult in good health. This chain joins TRBV5-1 and TRBJ2-1; 8 nucleotides agree with TRBD1. The CDR3 DNA reads as TGCGCCAGCAGCTCCTGGACAGGGAACAATGAGCAGTTCTTC. It is translated as CASSSWTGNNEQFF.